Presented here are 22 T cell receptor beta chains from one specimen sequenced in a study of PD-1 blockade in classical Hodgkin lymphoma (dated by TCRdb to the early 2020s). In light of the paper, this sample's time point label describes: cycle 4 day 1 (C4D1), after less than seven weeks of nivolumab. Every trial patient had relapsed following autologous stem cell transplantation, and prior brentuximab vedotin exposure was what differed among cohorts A, B and C. Using a Miltenyi CD4+ T cell isolation kit, CD4+ T cells were purified from thawed PBMCs through magnetic negative selection. The protocol used for the library was the immunoSEQ multiplex PCR assay. The table comes from immuneACCESS by way of TCRdb, which keeps in-frame sequences with V and J called. Part of the clones is missing from these tables; in studies checked, under half for an unresolved V gene and the rest for unknown reasons. The sample table records around 37,000 clones; 80% to 95% of these occur just once. Roughly 0.27% of the sample lies in the top ten.

The specimen comprised CD4+ T cells from blood, sampled before the fourth cycle of nivolumab. The receptors were sampled from a human donor with classical Hodgkin lymphoma.

This chain connects TRBV6-6 to TRBJ2-7; D tentatively fits TRBD1 or TRBD2 (5 bases each). V lost 7 bases and J lost 5, with 18 bases in between. Germline CDR1 and CDR2: MNHNY and SVGAGI (reference sequence). The length of the CDR3 is 14 residues. Here the CDR3 DNA reads TGTGCCAGCAACCGGGCAGGGACCTCTGACGAGCAGTACTTC. This codes for CASNRAGTSDEQYF.

V is TRBV30 and J is TRBJ2-3, with D possibly being TRBD1 (6 bases). V lost 1 base and J 6 bases, leaving 14 bases between the germline ends. The germline V gene encodes CDR1 GTSNPN and CDR2 SVGIG (reference sequence). The CDR3 covers 14 residues. The CDR3 DNA reads TGTGCCTGGAGTGCCCTCTCCAGGGGTGATACGCAGTATTTT. Translated: CAWSALSRGDTQYF.

A single count supports this clone. This chain joins TRBV7-2 and TRBJ2-7, with D possibly being TRBD1 or TRBD2 (5 bases each). CDR3 size: 16 residues. The V gene lost 3 bases and the J gene lost 5 bases, with 20 bases spanning the gap. Germline-derived CDR1 and CDR2 are SGHTA and FQGNSA. CDR3 sequence: CASSFSRDPSFNEQYF. CDR3 sequence (DNA): TGTGCCAGCAGCTTTAGCCGGGACCCCAGCTTTAACGAGCAGTACTTC.

This chain links TRBV7-2 with TRBJ2-7; D may be TRBD1 (5 bases). Germline assignment: CDR1 SGHTA and CDR2 FQGNSA. The germline V and J ends were trimmed by 5 bases and 3 bases, with 11 bases remaining between them. The CDR3 has 13 amino acids. The CDR3, as DNA: TGTGCCAGCAGCCCACAGGTGCTCTACGAGCAGTACTTC. It is translated as CASSPQVLYEQYF. The full variable domain, in which reference TRBV7-2 and TRBJ2-7 provide the parts outside the CDR3, is GAGVSQSPSNKVTEKGKDVELRCDPISGHTALYWYRQSLGQGLEFLIYFQGNSAPDKSGLPSDRFSAERTGGSVSTLTIQRTQQEDSAVYLCASSPQVLYEQYFGPGTRLTVT.

The chain couples TRBV7-8 to TRBJ2-7; 8 nucleotides align to TRBD2. Germline trimming cut 0 bases from V and 6 bases from J; bases unmatched to any gene: 7. The CDR3 totals 15 residues. Germline CDR1 SGHVS, CDR2 FQNEAQ. The CDR3 DNA is TGTGCCAGCAGCTTAGCGTTACTAGCGGTTCGCGAGCAGTACTTC. Translated, it gives CASSLALLAVREQYF.

The CDR3 bases are TGTGCCAGCTCACCACCGGGACAGGTACCTAACTATGGCTACACCTTC. Protein: CASSPPGQVPNYGYTF. The chain uses TRBV18 and TRBJ1-2, with TRBD1 matching over 8 bases. Germline values: CDR1 KGHSH, CDR2 LQKENI. Trimming at V came to 0 bases and at J to 0 bases, leaving 3 bases not matched to a gene. The CDR3 is made up of 16 amino acids.

The chain joins TRBV19 to TRBJ1-1; D might be TRBD1 (6 bases). The CDR3 consists of 16 residues. Trimming took 3 bases from V and 1 from J, leaving 15 bases between them. The germline V gene encodes CDR1 LNHDA and CDR2 SQIVND (reference sequence). CDR3 sequence (DNA): TGTGCCAGTAGTATTACGGGGGGCTCATGGAACACTGAAGCTTTCTTT. Amino acid sequence: CASSITGGSWNTEAFF.

CDR3 protein: CASPGLAGGTSTDTQYF. The CDR3 nucleotides read TGTGCCAGCCCAGGACTAGCGGGAGGGACTAGCACAGATACGCAGTATTTT. This chain joins TRBV5-4 and TRBJ2-3; 15 bases fit TRBD2. Germline V lookup: CDR1 SGHNT, CDR2 YYREEE (reference sequence). CDR3 length equals 17 residues. V lost 7 bases, J lost 0 bases, and 6 bases stayed unmatched.

The V gene is TRBV6-1, the J gene TRBJ2-3; no definite D call. CDR1 and CDR2 from the germline V gene are MNHNS and SASEGT. V was cut by 6 bases and J by 6 bases, with 7 bases left in between. The CDR3 spans 11 residues. This CDR3 is CASRVVDTQYF. CDR3 DNA sequence: TGTGCCAGCAGAGTAGTGGATACGCAGTATTTT.

The chain couples TRBV6-5 to TRBJ1-1; D is possibly TRBD1 (5 bases). The V and J ends lost 2 bases and 2 bases respectively, with 15 bases between them. This CDR3 has 16 amino acids. The V gene's germline CDR1 is MNHEY and CDR2 SVGAGI. DNA of the CDR3: TGTGCCAGCAGTTACAGCTCATGGGGGGAAAACACTGAAGCTTTCTTT. It encodes CASSYSSWGENTEAFF.

The chain recombines TRBV2 with TRBJ1-1; no clear D. The CDR3 spans 13 residues. CDR1 is SNHLY and CDR2 is FYNNEI in the germline V gene. V lost 5 bases and J 1 base, leaving 8 bases between the germline ends. This chain's CDR3 is CASSKGANTEAFF. The CDR3 DNA reads TGTGCCAGCAGTAAAGGTGCGAACACTGAAGCTTTCTTT.

The chain uses TRBV7-6 and TRBJ1-5, with D tentatively TRBD1 (5 bases). This CDR3 has 11 amino acids. CDR1 SGHVS and CDR2 FNYEAQ come from the germline V gene. Trimming stripped 8 bases from V and 11 bases from J, with 13 bases between. In DNA, the CDR3 is TGTGCCAGCGGCTCCAGGGAGGCCCAGCATTTT. Residues: CASGSREAQHF.

This chain uses TRBV7-9 with TRBJ1-1, with no clear D. Trimming shortened V by 0 bases and J by 2 bases, and 7 bases separated the two germline ends. The V gene's germline CDR1 is SEHNR and CDR2 FQNEAQ (reference sequence). This CDR3 contains 14 residues. The DNA for the CDR3 is TGTGCCAGCAGCTTAGCGACTCAAAACACTGAAGCTTTCTTT. This encodes CASSLATQNTEAFF.

The sample holds a few counts of this clone. The V and J genes are TRBV19 and TRBJ1-1; D not certain. Germline CDR1 LNHDA, CDR2 SQIVND (reference sequence). V was cut by 5 bases and J by 0 bases, with 7 bases left in between. The CDR3 runs 13 residues. The CDR3 DNA reads as TGTGCCAGTAGTGACACCATGAACACTGAAGCTTTCTTT. It is translated as CASSDTMNTEAFF.

This clone was seen only once. The V call is TRBV7-8, the J call TRBJ2-4, with 8 bases matching TRBD1. The CDR3 has 19 residues. Losses at the gene ends were 4 bases for V and 1 base for J; bases not matched to a gene: 15. CDR1 SGHVS and CDR2 FQNEAQ come from the germline V gene. Here the CDR3 DNA reads TGTGCCAGCAGCTCCAACGGGTTGACAGGGGTTCGGGCCAAAAACATTCAGTACTTC. Protein: CASSSNGLTGVRAKNIQYF.

J is TRBJ1-4 and V is TRBV7-9; no definite D call. CDR1 and CDR2 (germline): SEHNR, FQNEAQ (reference sequence). The CDR3 has 14 residues. The V and J ends lost 5 bases and 4 bases respectively, with 11 bases between them. In nucleotides, the CDR3 is TGTGCCAGCAGCCCGGGGAGGTTTAATGAAAAACTGTTTTTT. Its translation is CASSPGRFNEKLFF.

This chain connects TRBV7-9 to TRBJ2-1; TRBD2 matches 11 bases. Germline V gene sequence: CDR1 SEHNR, CDR2 FQNEAQ (reference sequence). This CDR3 spans 12 amino acids. V lost 5 bases, J lost 16 bases, and 7 bases stayed unmatched. CDR3 nucleotides: TGTGCCAGCAGCCACCCCGGGACTAGCGGATTCTTC. As protein: CASSHPGTSGFF.

The chain recombines TRBV6-6 with TRBJ2-7; D may match TRBD1 or TRBD2 (6 bases each). Trimming removed 1 base from V and 7 bases from J, with 14 bases in between. CDR1 is MNHNY and CDR2 is SVGAGI in the germline V gene (reference sequence). The CDR3 is made up of 14 amino acids. The chain's CDR3 is CASSYFGGPGEQYF. The DNA of the CDR3 is TGTGCCAGCAGTTACTTCGGGGGCCCGGGGGAGCAGTACTTC.

By proportion, this clone is medium-sized. As DNA, the CDR3 is TGTGCCAGCAGCCGGAACAGGGGGTTTGAAGCTTTCTTT. Amino acids: CASSRNRGFEAFF. The chain is built from TRBV11-2 and TRBJ1-1; TRBD1 agrees at 8 bases. With 5 bases clipped from V and 7 bases from J, the junction kept 6 bases outside the gene matches. From germline, CDR1 is SGHAT and CDR2 FQNNGV. This CDR3 is 13 amino acids long.

The chain couples TRBV13 to TRBJ2-2; the D is unclear. Germline CDR1 PRHDT, CDR2 FYEKMQ (reference sequence). Trimming stripped 6 bases from V and 4 bases from J, with 9 bases between. This CDR3 is built from 13 residues. CDR3 loop: CASRRISTGELFF. The CDR3 bases are TGTGCCAGCAGACGAATTTCCACCGGGGAGCTGTTTTTT.

The DNA of the CDR3 is TGTGCCTGGAGTGACAGGGGAGGCGAAGCTTTCTTT. Protein sequence: CAWSDRGGEAFF. The rearrangement links TRBV30 to TRBJ1-1; 7 bases are a match to TRBD1. Germline V CDR1 and CDR2: GTSNPN, SVGIG (reference sequence). Trimming removed 1 base from V and 8 bases from J; junction bases left unmatched: 4. The CDR3 loop spans 12 amino acids.

This clone was detected once. The chain joins TRBV9 to TRBJ1-1; D unresolved. The V end was cut by 4 bases, the J end by 1 base, with 17 bases between. CDR3 length: 16 amino acids. Germline values: CDR1 SGDLS, CDR2 YYNGEE. CDR3 nucleotides: TGTGCCAGCAGCCCTGTGCGGGGTTCTTCGAACACTGAAGCTTTCTTT. Amino acids: CASSPVRGSSNTEAFF. Drawing the rest from reference TRBV9 and TRBJ1-1, the complete variable domain is DSGVTQTPKHLITATGQRVTLRCSPRSGDLSVYWYQQSLDQGLQFLIQYYNGEERAKGNILERFSAQQFPDLHSELNLSSLELGDSALYFCASSPVRGSSNTEAFFGQGTRLTVV.